The rows below give T cell receptor beta chains drawn from one sample of a study of OX40 agonist ivuxolimab in advanced cancers. TCRdb keeps only in-frame clones here, not all; method: immunoSEQ multiplex PCR. The table has fewer than 25,000 clones, 85% to 90% seen once. The input for sequencing was CD4+ or CD8+ T cells sorted from blood, taken in a trial of the OX40 agonist ivuxolimab. The source of these receptors is an adult with an advanced solid tumor such as melanoma, head and neck, liver or kidney cancer. Each CDR3 is given with its conserved first and last residue. The order of the fields is J gene, D gene, V gene, CDR3 length, clone size, CDR3 protein, CDR3 DNA. The D gene is left open where the match is weak. A row's size may be missing; if present it is once, few, many or a size class.

TRBJ2-3 - TRBV11-2 18 - CASTSGPPLGLGTDTQYF TGTGCCAGCACTTCTGGGCCCCCGTTAGGGCTGGGCACAGATACGCAGTATTTT
TRBJ1-1 TRBD1 TRBV7-3 15 - CASSLTGTGGTEAFF TGTGCCAGCAGCTTAACCGGAACAGGGGGCACTGAAGCTTTCTTT
TRBJ2-7 TRBD1 TRBV5-1 13 - CASSSQGVNEQYF TGCGCCAGCAGCTCTCAGGGGGTCAACGAGCAGTACTTC
TRBJ2-7 - TRBV6-5 13 - CASSYSGTAEQYF TGTGCCAGCAGTTACTCAGGGACCGCCGAGCAGTACTTC
TRBJ2-5 - TRBV5-6 13 few CASSRDGSGTQYF TGTGCCAGCAGTCGGGACGGAAGTGGGACCCAGTACTTC
TRBJ2-7 - TRBV9 13 once CASSDRPGEEQYF TGTGCCAGCAGCGACCGTCCGGGCGAAGAGCAGTACTTC
TRBJ1-1 - TRBV19 15 - CASSSQGSTGTEAFF TGTGCCAGTAGTAGCCAGGGCTCCACGGGGACTGAAGCTTTCTTT
TRBJ1-6 - TRBV6-5 15 - CASSEAGGTNSPLHF TGTGCCAGCAGCGAGGCGGGGGGGACTAATTCACCCCTCCACTTT
TRBJ1-2 - TRBV18 15 - CASSEVDSHNYGYTF TGTGCCAGCTCAGAAGTTGACAGCCACAACTATGGCTACACCTTC
TRBJ2-7 TRBD2 TRBV6-5 14 - CASSYPGLAGEQYF TGTGCCAGCAGTTACCCAGGACTAGCCGGCGAGCAGTACTTC
TRBJ2-5 TRBD1 TRBV2 13 few CASRRDSQGTQYF TGTGCCAGCAGAAGGGACAGCCAAGGGACCCAGTACTTC
TRBJ2-3 TRBD2 TRBV2 16 - CASRPGLAGGTDTQYF TGTGCCAGCAGGCCCGGGCTAGCGGGGGGCACAGATACGCAGTATTTT
TRBJ2-1 - TRBV27 13 - CASSSTDLNRQFF TGTGCCAGCAGTTCGACAGACCTAAATCGGCAGTTCTTC
TRBJ2-4 TRBD1 TRBV4-3 17 - CASSQDWKTGGQNIQYF TGCGCCAGCAGCCAAGATTGGAAGACAGGGGGACAAAACATTCAGTACTTC
TRBJ1-1 TRBD1 TRBV10-3 15 - CAISASGTGEAEAFF TGTGCCATCAGTGCTTCCGGGACAGGGGAAGCTGAAGCTTTCTTT
TRBJ1-2 TRBD1 TRBV13 12 - CASGSGGGGYTF TGTGCCAGCGGCTCAGGGGGCGGAGGCTACACCTTC
TRBJ1-1 TRBD1 TRBV29-1 13 once CSVHRDRATEAFF TGCAGCGTCCACCGGGACAGGGCCACTGAAGCTTTCTTT
TRBJ2-3 TRBD1 TRBV7-2 17 - CASSLALTGVGTDTQYF TGTGCCAGCAGCTTAGCCTTGACAGGGGTGGGAACAGATACGCAGTATTTT
TRBJ1-1 - TRBV19 13 - CASSRDHNTEAFF TGTGCCAGTAGTCGGGACCACAACACTGAAGCTTTCTTT
TRBJ2-7 - TRBV6-5 13 - CASSRTVTYEQYF TGTGCCAGCTCCCGCACAGTTACCTACGAGCAGTACTTC
TRBJ2-3 - TRBV9 16 - CASSVGSSGGTDTQYF TGTGCCAGCAGCGTAGGAAGTAGCGGTGGCACAGATACGCAGTATTTT
TRBJ1-4 TRBD1 TRBV6-5 13 - CASSKGAREKLFF TGTGCCAGCAGCAAGGGGGCGCGGGAAAAACTGTTTTTT
TRBJ1-4 TRBD1 TRBV4-3 16 - CASSQGLQGAYEKLFF TGCGCCAGCAGCCAAGGCCTACAGGGGGCGTATGAAAAACTGTTTTTT
TRBJ1-1 - TRBV11-3 14 - CASRGALMNTEAFF TGTGCCAGCAGAGGTGCGCTTATGAACACTGAAGCTTTCTTT
TRBJ2-7 - TRBV6-4 14 few CASSDSLDSLEQYF TGTGCCAGCAGTGACTCCCTGGACAGCCTCGAGCAGTACTTC
TRBJ2-7 - TRBV27 13 - CASSLVGVQEQYF TGTGCCAGCAGTTTAGTAGGCGTCCAGGAGCAGTACTTC
TRBJ2-1 TRBD1 TRBV6-5 14 few CASSHDYRGNEQFF TGTGCCAGCAGTCACGACTACAGGGGCAATGAGCAGTTCTTC
TRBJ2-4 - TRBV11-3 14 - CASSPTPSLGIQYF TGTGCCAGCAGCCCAACTCCCAGCTTAGGCATTCAGTACTTC
TRBJ1-1 TRBD1 TRBV11-3 15 - CASGRRQGLNTEAFF TGTGCCAGCGGACGAAGACAGGGATTGAACACTGAAGCTTTCTTT
TRBJ2-3 TRBD1 TRBV29-1 16 - CSVEGGPDRGTDTQYF TGCAGCGTTGAAGGGGGGCCGGACAGGGGGACAGATACGCAGTATTTT
TRBJ2-4 - TRBV11-2 13 - CASSGGAKNIQYF TGTGCCAGCAGCGGGGGGGCCAAAAACATTCAGTACTTC
TRBJ2-7 TRBD2 TRBV15 14 - CATSGQLAGYEQYF TGTGCCACCAGCGGCCAGCTAGCGGGATACGAGCAGTACTTC
TRBJ2-5 TRBD2 TRBV7-2 14 - CASSLGGGPETQYF TGTGCCAGCAGCTTAGGCGGGGGGCCAGAGACCCAGTACTTC
TRBJ2-3 TRBD2 TRBV10-3 15 - CATEERDQRTDTQYF TGTGCCACAGAAGAGCGGGATCAGCGCACAGATACGCAGTATTTT
TRBJ2-5 - TRBV7-2 13 - CASSRTIKETQYF TGTGCCAGCAGCAGGACAATAAAAGAGACCCAGTACTTC
TRBJ2-3 - TRBV27 12 - CASSLDGDTQYF TGTGCCAGCAGTTTGGACGGAGATACGCAGTATTTT
TRBJ1-1 TRBD1 TRBV7-3 13 - CASSTGTGGGLIF TGTGCCAGCAGCACCGGGACAGGGGGAGGGCTGATCTTT
TRBJ1-1 - TRBV28 11 - CASRGRPEAFF TGTGCCAGCAGGGGTCGACCTGAAGCTTTCTTT
TRBJ1-1 TRBD1 TRBV2 14 few CASRGTGAGTEAFF TGTGCCAGCAGGGGGACAGGGGCGGGAACTGAAGCTTTCTTT
TRBJ2-4 TRBD1 TRBV9 19 once CASRTLGTGLIVAKNIQYF TGTGCCAGCAGGACTCTGGGGACAGGACTGATAGTAGCCAAAAACATTCAGTACTTC
TRBJ2-1 TRBD2 TRBV7-6 17 once CASSGFGRLAGDNEQFF TGTGCCAGCAGCGGATTCGGGCGACTAGCGGGAGACAATGAGCAGTTCTTC
TRBJ2-4 TRBD2 TRBV7-2 20 - CASSLAGLAGGGGIKNIQYF TGTGCCAGCAGCTTAGCCGGGCTAGCGGGGGGCGGGGGCATCAAAAACATTCAGTACTTC
TRBJ2-7 TRBD2 TRBV6-5 14 - CASSKLAGEVEQYF TGTGCCAGCAGTAAACTAGCGGGAGAGGTCGAGCAGTACTTC
TRBJ1-4 - TRBV27 17 - CASSYLTPLRGVEKLFF TGTGCCAGCAGTTACCTTACCCCCCTCCGGGGTGTTGAAAAACTGTTTTTT